This TCR beta chain originates from a study of blood T cells in healthy people across ages. Germline CDR1 is LGHNA and CDR2 is YNFKEQ. This CDR3 has 16 amino acids. V was pared by 3 bases and J by 0 bases, with 3 bases of the junction left unmatched. This clonotype was recorded a few times. It was with a sample-barcoded 5' primer and a J-beta primer mix that a second PCR of about 6 to 12 cycles was run. TCRdb fed the 5' RACE reads into MiXCR, producing one record per CDR3 protein. Of approximately 730,000 distinct CDR3 sequences listed, about 53% were seen once; the top ten hold roughly 37%. The sequencing input was blood. The J gene is TRBJ2-7, the V gene TRBV4-2; 12 nucleotides line up with TRBD2. The receptor's source is a man aged 80 or over in good health. DNA of the CDR3: TGTGCCAGCAGCCAGGAGACTAGCGGGAGCTCCTACGAGCAGTACTTC. Translation gives CASSQETSGSSYEQYF.